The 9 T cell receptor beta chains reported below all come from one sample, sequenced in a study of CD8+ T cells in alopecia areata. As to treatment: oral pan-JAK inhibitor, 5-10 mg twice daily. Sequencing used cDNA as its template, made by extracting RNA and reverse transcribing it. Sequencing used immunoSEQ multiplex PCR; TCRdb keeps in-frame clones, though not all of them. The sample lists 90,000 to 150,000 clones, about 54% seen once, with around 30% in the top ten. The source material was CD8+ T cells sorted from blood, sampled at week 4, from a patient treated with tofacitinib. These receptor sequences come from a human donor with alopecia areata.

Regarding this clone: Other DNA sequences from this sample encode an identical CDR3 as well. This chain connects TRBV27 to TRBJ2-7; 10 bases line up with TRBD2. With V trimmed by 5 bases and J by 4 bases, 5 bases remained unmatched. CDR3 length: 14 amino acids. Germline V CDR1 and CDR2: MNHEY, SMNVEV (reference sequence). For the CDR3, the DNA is TGTGCCAGCAGTCCCGGACTAGCGGCGTACGAGCAGTACTTC. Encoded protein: CASSPGLAAYEQYF.

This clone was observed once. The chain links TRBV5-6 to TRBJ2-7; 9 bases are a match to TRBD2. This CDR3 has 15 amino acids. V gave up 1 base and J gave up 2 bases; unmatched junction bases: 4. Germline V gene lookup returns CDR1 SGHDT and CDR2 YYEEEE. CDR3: CASSLKAGGPYEQYF. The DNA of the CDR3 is TGTGCCAGCAGCTTGAAAGCGGGGGGACCCTACGAGCAGTACTTC.

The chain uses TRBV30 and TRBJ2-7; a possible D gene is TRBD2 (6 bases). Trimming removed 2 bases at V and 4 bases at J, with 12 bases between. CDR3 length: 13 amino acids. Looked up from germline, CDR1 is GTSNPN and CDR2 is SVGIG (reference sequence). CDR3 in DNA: TGTGCCTGGAGTACGGGGGTTGGATACGAGCAGTACTTC. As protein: CAWSTGVGYEQYF.

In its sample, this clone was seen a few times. The CDR3 bases are TGTGCCAGCAGCCTTACGGACCTAGGCACTGAAGCTTTCTTT. Amino acid sequence: CASSLTDLGTEAFF. This chain joins TRBV7-9 and TRBJ1-1; unclear D gene. The V gene lost 5 bases and the J gene lost 4 bases, with 14 bases spanning the gap. CDR1 SEHNR and CDR2 FQNEAQ come from the germline V gene (reference sequence). This CDR3 is 14 amino acids long. Based on the CDR3 plus reference TRBV7-9 and TRBJ1-1, the full variable domain is DTGVSQNPRHKITKRGQNVTFRCDPISEHNRLYWYRQTLGQGPEFLTYFQNEAQLEKSRLLSDRFSAERPKGSFSTLEIQRTEQGDSAMYLCASSLTDLGTEAFFGQGTRLTVV.

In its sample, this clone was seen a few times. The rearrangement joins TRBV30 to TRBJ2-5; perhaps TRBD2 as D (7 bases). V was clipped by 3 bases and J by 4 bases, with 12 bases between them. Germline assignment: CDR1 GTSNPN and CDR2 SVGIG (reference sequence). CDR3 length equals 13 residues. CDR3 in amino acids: CAWRTRGGETQYF. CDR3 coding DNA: TGTGCCTGGAGAACAAGGGGGGGAGAGACCCAGTACTTC.

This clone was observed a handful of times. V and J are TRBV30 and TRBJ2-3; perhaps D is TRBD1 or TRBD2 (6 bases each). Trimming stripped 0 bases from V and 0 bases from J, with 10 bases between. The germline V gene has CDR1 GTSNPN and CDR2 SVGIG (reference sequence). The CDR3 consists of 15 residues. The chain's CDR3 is CAWSVTGTSTDTQYF. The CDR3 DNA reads TGTGCCTGGAGTGTCACAGGGACTAGCACAGATACGCAGTATTTT.

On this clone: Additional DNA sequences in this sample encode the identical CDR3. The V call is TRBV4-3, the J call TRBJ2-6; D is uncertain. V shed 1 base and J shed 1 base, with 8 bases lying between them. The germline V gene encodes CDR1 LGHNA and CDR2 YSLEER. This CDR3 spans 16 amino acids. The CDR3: CASSQGADSGANVLTF. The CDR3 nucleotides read TGCGCCAGCAGCCAAGGGGCAGATTCTGGGGCCAACGTCCTGACTTTC.

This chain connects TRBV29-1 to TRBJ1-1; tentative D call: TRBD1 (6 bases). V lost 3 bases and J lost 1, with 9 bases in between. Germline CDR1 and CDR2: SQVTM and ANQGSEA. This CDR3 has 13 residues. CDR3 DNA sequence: TGCAGCGTTGACGAGACAGGGAACACTGAAGCTTTCTTT. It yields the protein CSVDETGNTEAFF.

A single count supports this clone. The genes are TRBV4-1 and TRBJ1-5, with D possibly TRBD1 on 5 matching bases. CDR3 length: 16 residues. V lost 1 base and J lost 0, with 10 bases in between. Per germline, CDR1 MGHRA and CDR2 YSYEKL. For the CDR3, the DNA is TGCGCCAGCAGCCAAGTGGGGGGTGATAGCAATCAGCCCCAGCATTTT. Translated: CASSQVGGDSNQPQHF.